The 29 T cell receptor beta chains listed next were all sequenced from one sample in a study of graft-versus-host responses after intestinal transplantation. Sequencing used immunoSEQ multiplex PCR; TCRdb keeps in-frame clones, though not all of them. The data show approximately 14,000 clones, around 87% seen once. This specimen was bone marrow, taken approximately 130 days after intestinal transplantation. These receptors all come from a human patient who received an intestinal transplant, so some T cells may come from the graft donor.

The V and J genes are TRBV6-6 and TRBJ1-5, with TRBD1 matching over 8 bases. The length of the CDR3 is 15 residues. The germline V gene encodes CDR1 MNHNY and CDR2 SVGAGI (reference sequence). V lost 4 bases and J lost 2; bases outside the gene matches: 4. CDR3: CASSSPGQGNQPQHF. In DNA form, the CDR3 reads TGTGCCAGCAGTTCTCCGGGACAGGGCAATCAGCCCCAGCATTTT.

The chain uses TRBV27 and TRBJ2-1, with D perhaps TRBD2 (5 bases). The CDR3 totals 16 residues. Germline CDR1 MNHEY, CDR2 SMNVEV (reference sequence). V lost 3 bases and J 0 bases, leaving 12 bases between the germline ends. The chain's CDR3 is CASSFGLLSSYNEQFF. In DNA, the CDR3 is TGTGCCAGCAGTTTTGGACTCCTCAGCTCCTACAATGAGCAGTTCTTC.

This rearrangement joins TRBV5-6 to TRBJ2-7; D remains ambiguous. Germline assignment: CDR1 SGHDT and CDR2 YYEEEE. This CDR3 has 12 residues. V was pared by 4 bases and J by 7 bases, with 12 bases between. The CDR3 region is CASSLLGGEQYF. Written as DNA, the CDR3 is TGTGCCAGCAGCCTGTTAGGCGGAGAGCAGTACTTC.

This clone was seen a few times. The chain is built from TRBV19 and TRBJ2-5, with D perhaps matching TRBD2 (5 bases). The CDR3 totals 12 residues. Germline assignment: CDR1 LNHDA and CDR2 SQIVND (reference sequence). Trimming shortened V by 3 bases and J by 5 bases, and 7 bases separated the two germline ends. This CDR3 is CASSIGGETQYF. CDR3 DNA sequence: TGTGCCAGTAGTATTGGCGGGGAGACCCAGTACTTC.

The chain is built from TRBV28 and TRBJ1-5; D is unresolved. Germline V gene data show CDR1 as MDHEN and CDR2 as SYDVKM. The CDR3 extends over 14 amino acids. Trimming removed 5 bases from V and 1 base from J, with 9 bases in between. The CDR3 reads CASSPTESNQPQHF. DNA for the CDR3: TGTGCCAGCAGTCCGACTGAGAGCAATCAGCCCCAGCATTTT.

This chain connects TRBV28 to TRBJ2-7; 8 bases are shared with TRBD1. The V and J ends lost 2 bases and 6 bases, in that order; junction bases with no gene match: 6. The CDR3 consists of 14 residues. Germline CDR1 reads MDHEN; CDR2 reads SYDVKM. CDR3 DNA sequence: TGTGCCAGCAGTTTAGGACAGGGCGCGCGCGAGCAGTACTTC. It codes for CASSLGQGAREQYF.

The chain couples TRBV7-9 to TRBJ1-1; D unresolved. The V gene's germline CDR1 is SEHNR and CDR2 FQNEAQ (reference sequence). The CDR3 length is 14 residues. V lost 8 bases and J 2 bases, leaving 15 bases between the germline ends. CDR3 sequence reads: CASGSRQINTEAFF. CDR3 nucleotides: TGTGCCAGCGGATCCAGGCAGATAAACACTGAAGCTTTCTTT.

The CDR3 sequence is CASSLAGKTEAFF. CDR3 nucleotide sequence: TGTGCCAGCAGTTTGGCAGGAAAGACTGAAGCTTTCTTT. The chain recombines TRBV28 with TRBJ1-1; no reliable D call. Trimming pared 3 bases from V and 5 bases from J, leaving 10 bases between. The CDR3 runs to 13 residues. The germline gives CDR1 MDHEN, CDR2 SYDVKM. Variable domain in full (rest from reference TRBV28 and TRBJ1-1): DVKVTQSSRYLVKRTGEKVFLECVQDMDHENMFWYRQDPGLGLRLIYFSYDVKMKEKGDIPEGYSVSREKKERFSLILESASTNQTSMYLCASSLAGKTEAFFGQGTRLTVV.

J is TRBJ2-7 and V is TRBV10-3; the match to TRBD1 covers 11 bases. The germline gives CDR1 ENHRY, CDR2 SYGVKD. The length of the CDR3 is 14 residues. The junction had 5 bases not matched to a gene; V was cut back by 7 bases and J by 3 bases. The CDR3 sequence is CAINSGTGGYEQYF. CDR3 nucleotide sequence: TGTGCCATCAATTCCGGGACAGGGGGCTACGAGCAGTACTTC.

The V and J genes are TRBV27 and TRBJ1-4; D ambiguous. Looked up from germline, CDR1 is MNHEY and CDR2 is SMNVEV (reference sequence). V was cut by 2 bases and J by 7 bases, with 8 bases left in between. CDR3 length: 13 residues. The CDR3 coding sequence is TGTGCCAGCAGTTTACCCCGTTCTGAAAAACTGTTTTTT. This translates into CASSLPRSEKLFF. Drawing the rest from reference TRBV27 and TRBJ1-4, the complete variable domain is EAQVTQNPRYLITVTGKKLTVTCSQNMNHEYMSWYRQDPGLGLRQIYYSMNVEVTDKGDVPEGYKVSRKEKRNFPLILESPSPNQTSLYFCASSLPRSEKLFFGSGTQLSVL.

This clone has only one observation. This sequence joins TRBV4-2 and TRBJ1-1; perhaps TRBD1 as D (5 bases). The CDR3 has 15 residues. With 4 bases removed from V and 3 bases from J, the gap between germline ends came to 15 bases. From germline, CDR1 is LGHNA and CDR2 YNFKEQ. The CDR3, as DNA: TGTGCCAGCAGCCCTTTTACGGGACCCGACACTGAAGCTTTCTTT. Protein sequence: CASSPFTGPDTEAFF.

V gene TRBV30 combines with J gene TRBJ1-4; TRBD1 matches at 11 bases. The germline V gene encodes CDR1 GTSNPN and CDR2 SVGIG (reference sequence). This CDR3 contains 14 residues. Trimming cost V 5 bases and J 6 bases; bases outside gene matches: 5. The CDR3 spells CAWDTGQGDEKLFF. Written as DNA, the CDR3 is TGTGCCTGGGATACGGGACAGGGGGATGAAAAACTGTTTTTT.

The V call is TRBV4-3, the J call TRBJ2-1; the D is unclear. V lost 2 bases and J 0 bases, leaving 8 bases between the germline ends. CDR3 length: 15 amino acids. Germline lookup yields CDR1 LGHNA and CDR2 YSLEER. The CDR3 loop reads CASSQMSSSYNEQFF. In nucleotides, the CDR3 is TGCGCCAGCAGCCAAATGTCTAGCTCCTACAATGAGCAGTTCTTC.

The V and J genes are TRBV10-3 and TRBJ2-3, with D perhaps matching TRBD2 (5 bases). The CDR3 is made up of 15 amino acids. Germline V CDR1 and CDR2: ENHRY, SYGVKD. With 2 bases removed from V and 0 bases from J, the gap between germline ends came to 9 bases. CDR3 nucleotide sequence: TGTGCCATCAGTGAGGGGGTAGCGAGCACAGATACGCAGTATTTT. Translating gives CAISEGVASTDTQYF.

This clone was observed a handful of times. The CDR3: CASSESGRGQGRTTEAFF. As DNA, the CDR3 is TGCGCCAGCAGTGAGTCGGGTAGGGGCCAGGGACGGACGACTGAAGCTTTCTTT. The rearrangement joins TRBV10-2 to TRBJ1-1; weak D call: TRBD1 (5 bases). The CDR3 has 18 amino acids. The germline V gene encodes CDR1 WSHSY and CDR2 SAAADI. V lost 0 bases and J 5 bases, leaving 22 bases between the germline ends.

V and J are TRBV6-6 and TRBJ1-1, with a possible D match to TRBD1 (5 bases). V lost 6 bases, J lost 4 bases, and 15 bases lay in between. Per the germline V gene, CDR1 is MNHNY and CDR2 is SVGAGI (reference sequence). The CDR3 runs 14 residues. Written as DNA, the CDR3 is TGTGCCAGCAGCAGGTCTAGGGGAGGCACTGAAGCTTTCTTT. It translates to CASSRSRGGTEAFF.

The chain links TRBV5-1 to TRBJ2-7; TRBD1 aligns across 9 bases. The CDR3 extends over 14 amino acids. The germline V gene encodes CDR1 SGHRS and CDR2 YFSETQ. J lost 4 bases, V lost 1 base, and 3 bases had no gene match. CDR3 region: CASSLTGGGYEQYF. DNA of the CDR3: TGCGCCAGCAGCTTGACAGGGGGCGGGTACGAGCAGTACTTC. The variable domain in full, completed from reference TRBV5-1 and TRBJ2-7, reads KAGVTQTPRYLIKTRGQQVTLSCSPISGHRSVSWYQQTPGQGLQFLFEYFSETQRNKGNFPGRFSGRQFSNSRSEMNVSTLELGDSALYLCASSLTGGGYEQYFGPGTRLTVT.

The J gene is TRBJ2-1, the V gene TRBV19, with 10 bases that match TRBD2. The germline gives CDR1 LNHDA, CDR2 SQIVND (reference sequence). CDR3 length: 15 amino acids. Trimming cost V 9 bases and J 5 bases; bases outside gene matches: 10. The CDR3 nucleotides read TGTGCCAGCAACGTCGGACTAGCGGCGAACAATGAGCAGTTCTTC. It codes for CASNVGLAANNEQFF.

The V call is TRBV11-3, the J call TRBJ1-2; D gene unclear. The CDR3 consists of 14 residues. The germline CDR1 and CDR2 sequences are SGHNT and YENEEA. Trimming removed 3 bases at V and 4 bases at J, with 12 bases between. CDR3: CASSFDPGSYGYTF. DNA of the CDR3: TGTGCCAGCAGCTTTGACCCGGGGAGCTATGGCTACACCTTC. The complete variable domain, with remaining parts taken from reference TRBV11-3 and TRBJ1-2, reads EAGVVQSPRYKIIEKKQPVAFWCNPISGHNTLYWYLQNLGQGPELLIRYENEEAVDDSQLPKDRFSAERLKGVDSTLKIQPAELGDSAVYLCASSFDPGSYGYTFGSGTRLTVV.

The chain is built from TRBV4-1 and TRBJ2-1, with TRBD1 identical over 7 bases. The trim removed 5 bases at V and 9 bases at J, leaving 10 bases unmatched. Germline CDR1 reads MGHRA; CDR2 reads YSYEKL. The CDR3 extends over 14 amino acids. CDR3 residues: CASSYSTGVPEQFF. The CDR3 nucleotides read TGCGCCAGCAGCTATTCTACAGGGGTGCCTGAGCAGTTCTTC.

The CDR3, as DNA: TGTGCCAGCAGCCAAGTTGAACAGGGCTACGAGCAGTACTTC. Translating gives CASSQVEQGYEQYF. The chain employs TRBV4-2 and TRBJ2-7, with D perhaps TRBD1 (6 bases). The length of the CDR3 is 14 residues. Germline V lookup: CDR1 LGHNA, CDR2 YNFKEQ. Trimming stripped 1 base from V and 3 bases from J, with 10 bases between.

This clone was detected once. The chain has TRBV7-2 and TRBJ1-1; D unresolved. Germline V gene sequence: CDR1 SGHTA, CDR2 FQGNSA. The CDR3 runs 16 residues. V was clipped by 2 bases and J by 4 bases, with 17 bases between them. The CDR3 here is CASSLYPLTGGTEAFF. CDR3 bases: TGTGCCAGCAGCTTATATCCCCTTACTGGCGGCACTGAAGCTTTCTTT. Looking up the rest from reference TRBV7-2 and TRBJ1-1 gives the full variable domain: GAGVSQSPSNKVTEKGKDVELRCDPISGHTALYWYRQSLGQGLEFLIYFQGNSAPDKSGLPSDRFSAERTGGSVSTLTIQRTQQEDSAVYLCASSLYPLTGGTEAFFGQGTRLTVV.

This clone came up once. This chain uses TRBV7-9 with TRBJ1-4; D possibly corresponds to TRBD1 (5 bases). V was cut by 5 bases and J by 8 bases, with 12 bases left in between. Germline assignment: CDR1 SEHNR and CDR2 FQNEAQ (reference sequence). The CDR3 loop spans 13 amino acids. DNA of the CDR3: TGTGCCAGCAGCCATGTGGGGGGGGAAAAACTGTTTTTT. Amino acid sequence: CASSHVGGEKLFF.

V gene TRBV7-9 combines with J gene TRBJ1-1; D possibly corresponds to TRBD1 (5 bases). Germline CDR1 SEHNR, CDR2 FQNEAQ (reference sequence). The CDR3 is made up of 15 amino acids. Trimming took 5 bases from V and 4 from J, leaving 17 bases between them. CDR3 DNA sequence: TGTGCCAGCAGCCGGGACTCTTGGGTTTTCACTGAAGCTTTCTTT. It translates to CASSRDSWVFTEAFF. Full variable domain (remainder filled in from reference TRBV7-9 and TRBJ1-1): DTGVSQNPRHKITKRGQNVTFRCDPISEHNRLYWYRQTLGQGPEFLTYFQNEAQLEKSRLLSDRFSAERPKGSFSTLEIQRTEQGDSAMYLCASSRDSWVFTEAFFGQGTRLTVV.

The V gene is TRBV28, the J gene TRBJ1-4, with a tentative D call TRBD1 (5 bases). The germline V gene encodes CDR1 MDHEN and CDR2 SYDVKM. The CDR3 loop spans 17 amino acids. Trimming pared 1 base from V and 4 bases from J, leaving 16 bases between. The CDR3 region is CASSLFPRGTNNEKLFF. DNA of the CDR3: TGTGCCAGCAGTTTATTTCCCCGCGGGACTAATAATGAAAAACTGTTTTTT.

The genes are TRBV4-1 and TRBJ1-3, with D maybe TRBD1 (5 bases). V shed 1 base and J shed 6 bases, with 7 bases lying between them. Germline V lookup: CDR1 MGHRA, CDR2 YSYEKL. This CDR3 comprises 13 residues. Written as DNA, the CDR3 is TGCGCCAGCAGCCAAGGGACACAAAACACCATATATTTT. Encoded protein: CASSQGTQNTIYF.

The chain is built from TRBV14 and TRBJ2-2; D ambiguous. This CDR3 has 13 amino acids. Germline CDR1 SGHDN, CDR2 FVKESK. The ends were cut back, 1 base at V and 1 base at J, with 1 base in the middle. The CDR3 protein is CASSQGNTGELFF. CDR3 nucleotides: TGTGCCAGCAGCCAAGGGAACACCGGGGAGCTGTTTTTT.

V is TRBV7-2 and J is TRBJ1-2; the D gene is possibly TRBD1 (5 bases). CDR3 size: 15 residues. Per germline, CDR1 SGHTA and CDR2 FQGNSA. Trimming stripped 1 base from V and 2 bases from J, with 11 bases between. Written as DNA, the CDR3 is TGTGCCAGCAGCTTAGGGGTTGGACAAAACTATGGCTACACCTTC. Its protein is CASSLGVGQNYGYTF.

This clone was seen only a few times. This chain connects TRBV28 to TRBJ2-1, with D possibly being TRBD2 (6 bases). This CDR3 region has 13 residues. Germline V CDR1 and CDR2: MDHEN, SYDVKM. The germline V and J ends were trimmed by 6 bases and 5 bases, with 11 bases remaining between them. The chain's CDR3 is CASSLLANNEQFF. The CDR3 DNA sequence: TGTGCCAGCAGCCTCCTAGCGAACAATGAGCAGTTCTTC.